Listed here are 19 T cell receptor beta chains from one sample, sequenced in a study of identical twins. TCRdb re-derived calls from the 5' RACE reads in MiXCR, one entry per CDR3 protein. In the table there are approximately 700,000 distinct CDR3 sequences, around 6.1% of which are singletons. Sequenced material: naive T cells sorted from blood. These receptors all come from a man between 18 and 29 years old in good health.

In this sample, this clonotype turned up many times. This rearrangement joins TRBV20-1 to TRBJ2-7; D ambiguous. Germline values: CDR1 DFQATT, CDR2 SNEGSKA (reference sequence). This CDR3 has 11 residues. With 1 base removed from V and 3 bases from J, the gap between germline ends came to 4 bases. The CDR3 region is CSARGYYEQYF. In nucleotides, the CDR3 is TGCAGTGCTAGAGGTTACTACGAGCAGTACTTC.

This clonotype was counted ten times or more. J is TRBJ2-1 and V is TRBV6-1; possibly TRBD2 for D (5 bases). This CDR3 comprises 16 residues. Germline V gene sequence: CDR1 MNHNS, CDR2 SASEGT. V was shortened by 5 bases and J by 5 bases, with 19 bases between the two germline ends. The CDR3 region is CASSRELVLFNNEQFF. The CDR3 coding sequence is TGTGCCAGCAGTAGGGAACTAGTCCTATTCAACAATGAGCAGTTCTTC.

The J gene is TRBJ2-7, the V gene TRBV9, with D possibly TRBD1 on 6 matching bases. The CDR3 covers 17 residues. V was shortened by 2 bases and J by 6 bases, with 24 bases between the two germline ends. Looked up from germline, CDR1 is SGDLS and CDR2 is YYNGEE. The CDR3 coding sequence is TGTGCCAGCAGCGTCTCCCCGCAGGGGTCCCTGGGGCTCGAGCAGTACTTC. It encodes CASSVSPQGSLGLEQYF.

This clonotype was seen many times. This chain links TRBV7-3 with TRBJ2-3, with D hard to call. The CDR3 runs to 15 residues. Germline-derived CDR1 and CDR2 are SGHTA and FQGTGA. Trimming removed 2 bases at V and 2 bases at J, with 11 bases between. The CDR3 sequence is CASSLRGSFTDTQYF. CDR3 sequence (DNA): TGTGCCAGCAGCTTACGCGGCAGCTTCACAGATACGCAGTATTTT.

This clonotype appeared a few times. The V gene is TRBV4-2, the J gene TRBJ1-1; D unresolved. Per germline, CDR1 LGHNA and CDR2 YNFKEQ. The CDR3 runs to 15 residues. The V gene lost 1 base and the J gene lost 5 bases, with 14 bases spanning the gap. The CDR3 here is CASSQVAGTYTEAFF. As DNA, the CDR3 is TGTGCCAGCAGCCAAGTCGCGGGTACGTATACTGAAGCTTTCTTT.

This clonotype was observed many times. The V gene is TRBV7-8, the J gene TRBJ2-1; a possible D gene is TRBD2 (5 bases). CDR3 length: 15 residues. Germline CDR1 and CDR2: SGHVS and FQNEAQ. Between the trimmed V and J ends, which lost 1 base and 3 bases, there was a span of 10 bases. The CDR3 coding sequence is TGTGCCAGCAGCTTAGGCCTAACTAGCTACAATGAGCAGTTCTTC. Protein sequence: CASSLGLTSYNEQFF.

Ten or more counts support this clonotype. The J gene is TRBJ1-5, the V gene TRBV20-1; D gene ambiguous. The CDR3 is 15 residues long. Germline V CDR1 and CDR2: DFQATT, SNEGSKA (reference sequence). V gave up 3 bases and J gave up 1 base, with 13 bases separating them. CDR3 nucleotide sequence: TGCAGTGCTAGGAAGGGTCCCAACAGCAATCAGCCCCAGCATTTT. The encoded protein is CSARKGPNSNQPQHF.

This clonotype was observed a few times. This chain's CDR3 is CASSVEERRRLDTQYF. The CDR3 nucleotides read TGTGCCAGTAGTGTCGAGGAGAGGCGACGTCTAGATACGCAGTATTTT. The V call is TRBV19, the J call TRBJ2-3; no definite D call. V lost 5 bases, J lost 5 bases, and 20 bases lay in between. Germline V gene data show CDR1 as LNHDA and CDR2 as SQIVND (reference sequence). This CDR3 has 16 amino acids.

This clonotype was detected a few times. The V and J genes are TRBV27 and TRBJ2-1, with a weak D call TRBD2 (5 bases). This CDR3 has 15 residues. V lost 2 bases and J 6 bases, leaving 14 bases between the germline ends. The germline gives CDR1 MNHEY, CDR2 SMNVEV (reference sequence). This CDR3 reads CASSLARGKGNEQFF. Here the CDR3 DNA reads TGTGCCAGCAGTTTAGCCCGGGGAAAGGGCAATGAGCAGTTCTTC.

This clonotype was observed at least ten times. This chain uses TRBV12-3 or TRBV12-4 with TRBJ2-1; 14 bases are a match to TRBD2. Germline trimming cut 10 bases from V and 1 base from J; bases unmatched to any gene: 3. The CDR3 length is 15 residues. The CDR3 sequence is CATRTSGRSYNEQFF. DNA of the CDR3: TGTGCCACGCGGACTAGCGGGAGGTCCTACAATGAGCAGTTCTTC.

This clonotype has at least ten counts. The rearrangement links TRBV29-1 to TRBJ2-3; TRBD2 matches 8 bases. CDR3 length: 13 amino acids. The V gene's germline CDR1 is SQVTM and CDR2 ANQGSEA. V was pared by 3 bases and J by 4 bases, with 3 bases of the junction left unmatched. The CDR3 loop reads CSVDGGAADTQYF. The CDR3 region has the DNA TGCAGCGTTGACGGGGGGGCTGCAGATACGCAGTATTTT.

A few counts support this clonotype. This sequence joins TRBV10-3 and TRBJ2-1; 9 positions match TRBD1. J gave up 2 bases and V 2 bases, and 1 base lay outside the gene matches. This CDR3 region has 15 residues. Per germline, CDR1 ENHRY and CDR2 SYGVKD. CDR3 DNA sequence: TGTGCCATCAGTGAGACAGGGGGCGCCTACAATGAGCAGTTCTTC. Translated: CAISETGGAYNEQFF.

The sample holds many counts of this clonotype. The genes are TRBV29-1 and TRBJ1-2, with D tentatively TRBD1 (6 bases). The CDR3 is 11 amino acids. Germline CDR1 reads SQVTM; CDR2 reads ANQGSEA. CDR3 amino acids: CTFNREYGYTF. The CDR3 coding sequence is TGCACCTTTAACAGGGAGTATGGCTACACCTTC.

At least ten counts were recorded for this clonotype. V and J are TRBV5-1 and TRBJ2-5, with D hard to call. The CDR3 covers 14 residues. Trimming removed 0 bases at V and 4 bases at J, with 10 bases between. Germline V gene sequence: CDR1 SGHRS, CDR2 YFSETQ. This CDR3 is CASSLVQIGETQYF. The CDR3 nucleotides are TGCGCCAGCAGCTTGGTTCAGATTGGAGAGACCCAGTACTTC.

At least ten counts were recorded for this clonotype. This rearrangement joins TRBV11-2 to TRBJ2-2; TRBD2 matches at 14 bases. The CDR3 is 18 amino acids. Germline trimming cut 2 bases from V and 0 bases from J; bases unmatched to any gene: 2. Germline V gives CDR1 SGHAT, CDR2 FQNNGV. This CDR3 is CASSLWTSGRTNTGELFF. CDR3 coding DNA: TGTGCCAGCAGCTTATGGACTAGCGGGAGGACGAACACCGGGGAGCTGTTTTTT.

This clonotype was seen a few times. The gene calls are TRBV6-1 and TRBJ2-5; TRBD1 agrees at 9 bases. This CDR3 is built from 14 residues. J lost 1 base, V lost 3 bases, and 0 bases had no gene match. Per germline, CDR1 MNHNS and CDR2 SASEGT. CDR3 coding DNA: TGTGCCAGCAGTGAGACAGGGGGCCAAGAGACCCAGTACTTC. Translated, it gives CASSETGGQETQYF.

The chain recombines TRBV3-1 with TRBJ1-1, with a tentative D call TRBD1 (5 bases). V shed 5 bases and J shed 0 bases, with 10 bases lying between them. Germline CDR1 and CDR2: LGHDT and YNNKEL (reference sequence). The CDR3 totals 14 residues. The CDR3 region has the DNA TGTGCCAGCAGCAAAGCGACAGTGAACACTGAAGCTTTCTTT. Amino acids: CASSKATVNTEAFF.

This clonotype came up many times. This chain connects TRBV15 to TRBJ1-5, with D maybe TRBD1 (6 bases). V was shortened by 1 base and J by 4 bases, with 14 bases between the two germline ends. Germline V gene data show CDR1 as LNHNV and CDR2 as YYDKDF (reference sequence). The CDR3 consists of 16 residues. CDR3 in DNA: TGTGCCACCAGCAGAGTTGGGCAGGGGAAAAATCAGCCCCAGCATTTT. Its translation: CATSRVGQGKNQPQHF.

This clonotype was detected a few times. The CDR3 loop is CASSYSSGGSEAFF. In DNA, the CDR3 is TGTGCCAGCAGTTACTCCTCGGGAGGGTCTGAAGCTTTCTTT. The chain couples TRBV6-5 to TRBJ1-1; D is unresolved. There are 14 residues in the CDR3. V lost 0 bases and J 6 bases, leaving 11 bases between the germline ends. Looked up from germline, CDR1 is MNHEY and CDR2 is SVGAGI.